Given below is one T cell receptor beta chain in context. This sample was taken from a study of PD-L1 blockade in urothelial cancer. With 3 bases removed from V and 3 bases from J, the gap between germline ends came to 13 bases. The CDR3 runs to 15 residues. From germline, CDR1 is SGHDT and CDR2 YYEEEE. TCRdb's table, derived via immunoSEQ multiplex PCR, lists solely in-frame clones and lacks some. This sample has some 40,000 clones, with under 90% found just once. This clonotype originated in a man in his sixties with urothelial cancer. The V gene is TRBV5-6, the J gene TRBJ2-1, with D perhaps TRBD2 (7 bases). Sequences were derived from PBMCs, sampled around atezolizumab (anti-PD-L1) treatment. This chain's CDR3 is CASSSQGGGYNEQFF. CDR3 DNA: TGTGCCAGCAGCTCGCAGGGAGGGGGCTACAATGAGCAGTTCTTC.